The present entry profiles one TCR beta chain with its context. The protocol was immunoSEQ multiplex PCR, while the TCRdb copy is restricted to in-frame clones and leaves out a portion. Found here are 88,000 or so clones, about 85% of them singletons; the top ten hold 24%. CDR1 and CDR2 (germline): SGHTA, FQGNSA. The V gene lost 5 bases and the J gene lost 5 bases, with 16 bases spanning the gap. The CDR3 runs 14 residues. This sample was included in a study of blood T cell repertoires in COVID-19. Background on the study: Specimens from acute and convalescent COVID-19 originated in the United States, Italy and Spain. Sample material is recorded as cDNA or gDNA derived from T cells, B-cell-depleted T cells, or PBMCs.

This clonotype was obtained from a human donor in a cohort sampled during active COVID-19. Material: peripheral blood. The chain uses TRBV7-2 and TRBJ2-7; perhaps TRBD2 as D (6 bases). The CDR3 region is CASSPRWGENEQYF. The CDR3 nucleotides read TGTGCCAGCAGCCCCCGGTGGGGGGAAAACGAGCAGTACTTC. The complete variable domain, with remaining parts taken from reference TRBV7-2 and TRBJ2-7, reads GAGVSQSPSNKVTEKGKDVELRCDPISGHTALYWYRQSLGQGLEFLIYFQGNSAPDKSGLPSDRFSAERTGGSVSTLTIQRTQQEDSAVYLCASSPRWGENEQYFGPGTRLTVT.